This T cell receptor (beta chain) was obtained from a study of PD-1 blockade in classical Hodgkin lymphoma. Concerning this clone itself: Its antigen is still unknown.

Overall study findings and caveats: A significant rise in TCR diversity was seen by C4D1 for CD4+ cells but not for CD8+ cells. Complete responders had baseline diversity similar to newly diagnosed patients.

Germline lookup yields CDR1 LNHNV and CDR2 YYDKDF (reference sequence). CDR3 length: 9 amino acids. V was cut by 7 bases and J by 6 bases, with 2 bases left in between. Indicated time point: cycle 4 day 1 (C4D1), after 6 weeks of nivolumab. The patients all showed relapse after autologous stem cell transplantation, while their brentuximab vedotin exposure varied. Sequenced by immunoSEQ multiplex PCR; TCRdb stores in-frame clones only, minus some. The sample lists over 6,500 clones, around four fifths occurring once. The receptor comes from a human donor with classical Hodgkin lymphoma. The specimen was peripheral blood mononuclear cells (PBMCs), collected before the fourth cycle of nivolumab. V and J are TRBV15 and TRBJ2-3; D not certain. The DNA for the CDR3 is TGTGCCACCACCGATACGCAGTATTTT. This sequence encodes CATTDTQYF.